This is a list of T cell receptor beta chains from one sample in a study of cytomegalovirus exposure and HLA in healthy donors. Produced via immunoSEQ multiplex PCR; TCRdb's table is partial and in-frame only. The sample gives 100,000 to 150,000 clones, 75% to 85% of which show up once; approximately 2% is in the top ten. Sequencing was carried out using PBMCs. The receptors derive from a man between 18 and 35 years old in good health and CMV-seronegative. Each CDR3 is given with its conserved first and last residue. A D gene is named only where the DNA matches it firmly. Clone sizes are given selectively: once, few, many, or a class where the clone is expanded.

CDR3 DNA: TGTGCCATCAAGACAGACTCGAGCTCCTACGAGCAGTACTTC
CDR3 protein: CAIKTDSSSYEQYF
clone size: -
J gene: TRBJ2-7
V gene: TRBV10-3
D gene: -

CDR3 DNA: TGTGCCAGCAGCTCCCCGACAGGGGGGACCTACGAGCAGTACTTC
CDR3 protein: CASSSPTGGTYEQYF
clone size: once
J gene: TRBJ2-7
V gene: TRBV7-2
D gene: TRBD1

CDR3 DNA: TGTGCCAGCACCAAGGAGGGGATGAACACTGAAGCTTTCTTT
CDR3 protein: CASTKEGMNTEAFF
clone size: few
J gene: TRBJ1-1
V gene: TRBV6-5
D gene: -

CDR3 DNA: TGTGCCAGCAGCTCCGGACAGGGGGCTAGGCCCCAGCATTTT
CDR3 protein: CASSSGQGARPQHF
clone size: -
J gene: TRBJ1-5
V gene: TRBV7-6
D gene: TRBD1

CDR3 DNA: TGTGCCAGCAGCTTGACGACAGGGGAAAATCAGCCCCAGCATTTT
CDR3 protein: CASSLTTGENQPQHF
clone size: -
J gene: TRBJ1-5
V gene: TRBV5-5
D gene: TRBD1

CDR3 DNA: TGTGCCAGCAGCTTGGACACCCAGAACACTGAAGCTTTCTTT
CDR3 protein: CASSLDTQNTEAFF
clone size: -
J gene: TRBJ1-1
V gene: TRBV9
D gene: -

CDR3 DNA: TGTGCCAGCAGTCATCAGGGGTTGGGCACCGGGGAGCTGTTTTTT
CDR3 protein: CASSHQGLGTGELFF
clone size: few
J gene: TRBJ2-2
V gene: TRBV6-1
D gene: -

CDR3 DNA: TGTGCCAGCAGCTTGGTAGGAAGGGAGGGAGGCTACACCTTC
CDR3 protein: CASSLVGREGGYTF
clone size: -
J gene: TRBJ1-2
V gene: TRBV5-6
D gene: -

CDR3 DNA: TGTGCCAGCAGACGCCCGGGACAGGGGAACAATGAGCAGTTCTTC
CDR3 protein: CASRRPGQGNNEQFF
clone size: -
J gene: TRBJ2-1
V gene: TRBV6-6
D gene: TRBD1

CDR3 DNA: TGTGCCAGTAGCCAAAGCAACGGACCCTGGGCGGGAACGCAGTATTTT
CDR3 protein: CASSQSNGPWAGTQYF
clone size: few
J gene: TRBJ2-3
V gene: TRBV19
D gene: -

CDR3 DNA: TGCGCCAGCAGCCTCGCGGGTATAACTAATGAAAAACTGTTTTTT
CDR3 protein: CASSLAGITNEKLFF
clone size: -
J gene: TRBJ1-4
V gene: TRBV5-1
D gene: -

CDR3 DNA: TGTGCCAGCAGCTCGCGACCCCGAGGCACCGGGGAGCTGTTTTTT
CDR3 protein: CASSSRPRGTGELFF
clone size: once
J gene: TRBJ2-2
V gene: TRBV7-9
D gene: -

CDR3 DNA: TGCGCCAGCAGCTGGGGACAGGCCTCACCCAGCGATGAGCAGTTCTTC
CDR3 protein: CASSWGQASPSDEQFF
clone size: -
J gene: TRBJ2-1
V gene: TRBV5-1
D gene: TRBD1

CDR3 DNA: TGTGCCAGCAGTGGGGGGGGACTAGCGGGAGCTGAGGAGCAGTACTTC
CDR3 protein: CASSGGGLAGAEEQYF
clone size: -
J gene: TRBJ2-7
V gene: TRBV6-4
D gene: TRBD2

CDR3 DNA: TGTGCCAGCAGTCAAGAACTACTAAACTACGAGCAGTACTTC
CDR3 protein: CASSQELLNYEQYF
clone size: once
J gene: TRBJ2-7
V gene: TRBV28
D gene: -

CDR3 DNA: TGTGCCAGCAGCAGACTAGCGGGAGGAGCCTACGAGCAGTACTTC
CDR3 protein: CASSRLAGGAYEQYF
clone size: -
J gene: TRBJ2-7
V gene: TRBV27
D gene: TRBD2

CDR3 DNA: TGTGCCAGCAGCCTTTACGAGCAGTACTTC
CDR3 protein: CASSLYEQYF
clone size: -
J gene: TRBJ2-7
V gene: TRBV5-5
D gene: -

CDR3 DNA: TGCGCCAGCAGCCAGGACGCAGGGTTAGCCAAAAACATTCAGTACTTC
CDR3 protein: CASSQDAGLAKNIQYF
clone size: once
J gene: TRBJ2-4
V gene: TRBV5-1
D gene: -

CDR3 DNA: TGTGCCAGCAAAGAGACACAATCTAATCAGCCCCAGCATTTT
CDR3 protein: CASKETQSNQPQHF
clone size: -
J gene: TRBJ1-5
V gene: TRBV2
D gene: -

CDR3 DNA: TGCGCCAGCAGTTTGGGGGACACGGCCTACGAGCAGTACTTC
CDR3 protein: CASSLGDTAYEQYF
clone size: -
J gene: TRBJ2-7
V gene: TRBV5-1
D gene: -

CDR3 DNA: TGTGCCAGCAGCTTAAGGCCGCTAGCCACAGATACGCAGTATTTT
CDR3 protein: CASSLRPLATDTQYF
clone size: -
J gene: TRBJ2-3
V gene: TRBV11-2
D gene: -

CDR3 DNA: TGTGCCAGCAGCCAAGAACAACGGGTTGGAGAGACCCAGTACTTC
CDR3 protein: CASSQEQRVGETQYF
clone size: -
J gene: TRBJ2-5
V gene: TRBV14
D gene: -

CDR3 DNA: TGTGCCAGCAGCACACTAGGCGGGAGACGCCGGGGTGAGCAGTTCTTC
CDR3 protein: CASSTLGGRRRGEQFF
clone size: -
J gene: TRBJ2-1
V gene: TRBV7-9
D gene: TRBD2

CDR3 DNA: TGCGCCAGCAGCCAAGTGGTAGACTCAGCGGGAGTCTACGAGCAGTACTTC
CDR3 protein: CASSQVVDSAGVYEQYF
clone size: -
J gene: TRBJ2-7
V gene: TRBV4-1
D gene: TRBD2

CDR3 DNA: TGTGCCAGCTCACCTCCTGCTCGGAGCTCCTACAATGAGCAGTTCTTC
CDR3 protein: CASSPPARSSYNEQFF
clone size: few
J gene: TRBJ2-1
V gene: TRBV18
D gene: -

CDR3 DNA: TGTGCCAGTAGTATCCTCGGGACAGGGAGAAAACTGTTTTTT
CDR3 protein: CASSILGTGRKLFF
clone size: once
J gene: TRBJ1-4
V gene: TRBV19
D gene: TRBD1

CDR3 DNA: TGTGCCAGCAGCGCCCTGGGGACAGCGTTCTCTGGAAACACCATATATTTT
CDR3 protein: CASSALGTAFSGNTIYF
clone size: -
J gene: TRBJ1-3
V gene: TRBV9
D gene: TRBD1

CDR3 DNA: TGTGCCAGCAGCAAACGGGACAGGGGAAGCTATGGCTACACCTTC
CDR3 protein: CASSKRDRGSYGYTF
clone size: once
J gene: TRBJ1-2
V gene: TRBV7-4
D gene: TRBD1

CDR3 DNA: TGTGCCAGCAGTTTCCTACAGGGGTCTGGAAACACCATATATTTT
CDR3 protein: CASSFLQGSGNTIYF
clone size: -
J gene: TRBJ1-3
V gene: TRBV28
D gene: TRBD1

CDR3 DNA: TGTGCCTGGTCTATGACTCTTAACTATGGCTACACCTTC
CDR3 protein: CAWSMTLNYGYTF
clone size: -
J gene: TRBJ1-2
V gene: TRBV30
D gene: -

CDR3 DNA: TGTGCCAGCAGTCCCCTAGGGGCTACTCATGGAAACACCATATATTTT
CDR3 protein: CASSPLGATHGNTIYF
clone size: -
J gene: TRBJ1-3
V gene: TRBV28
D gene: -

CDR3 DNA: TGTGCCAGCAGCTTTTCCGAGGGGAACACTGAAGCTTTCTTT
CDR3 protein: CASSFSEGNTEAFF
clone size: few
J gene: TRBJ1-1
V gene: TRBV7-3
D gene: -

CDR3 DNA: TGTGCCAGCAGCCACCATCTGACTAGCGGGAGTGCCGGGGAGACCCAGTACTTC
CDR3 protein: CASSHHLTSGSAGETQYF
clone size: -
J gene: TRBJ2-5
V gene: TRBV5-4
D gene: TRBD2

CDR3 DNA: TGTGCCAGCAGCCCACCTGGGACAAGCTCCTACAATGAGCAGTTCTTC
CDR3 protein: CASSPPGTSSYNEQFF
clone size: -
J gene: TRBJ2-1
V gene: TRBV28
D gene: -

CDR3 DNA: TGTGCCTTCGGGAGGGGGCAGGTCACTGAAGCTTTCTTT
CDR3 protein: CAFGRGQVTEAFF
clone size: -
J gene: TRBJ1-1
V gene: TRBV30
D gene: TRBD1

CDR3 DNA: TGTGCCAGCACCCGGGAGGCCGTCTCTGGGGCCAACGTCCTGACTTTC
CDR3 protein: CASTREAVSGANVLTF
clone size: -
J gene: TRBJ2-6
V gene: TRBV6-6
D gene: TRBD2

CDR3 DNA: TGTGCCAGTAGTTCAGGGTCTCCACCCGGGGAGCTGTTTTTT
CDR3 protein: CASSSGSPPGELFF
clone size: -
J gene: TRBJ2-2
V gene: TRBV19
D gene: -

CDR3 DNA: TGTGCCAGCAGTTACTCGGCACAAGACTACGAGCAGTACTTC
CDR3 protein: CASSYSAQDYEQYF
clone size: -
J gene: TRBJ2-7
V gene: TRBV6-6
D gene: -

CDR3 DNA: TGCGCCAGCAGCTTGTTCGGGGGGGGCACTGAAGCTTTCTTT
CDR3 protein: CASSLFGGGTEAFF
clone size: -
J gene: TRBJ1-1
V gene: TRBV5-1
D gene: -

CDR3 DNA: TGTGCCACCAGCAACAGGGTTCCGAACACCGGGGAGCTGTTTTTT
CDR3 protein: CATSNRVPNTGELFF
clone size: -
J gene: TRBJ2-2
V gene: TRBV15
D gene: -

CDR3 DNA: TGCGCCAGCAGCTTGAGGAGGGGTGGAACTGAAGCTTTCTTT
CDR3 protein: CASSLRRGGTEAFF
clone size: -
J gene: TRBJ1-1
V gene: TRBV5-1
D gene: -

CDR3 DNA: TGTGCCAGCAGCTCATTCATCGGCGCAGGGGACACAGATACGCAGTATTTT
CDR3 protein: CASSSFIGAGDTDTQYF
clone size: -
J gene: TRBJ2-3
V gene: TRBV7-3
D gene: -

CDR3 DNA: TGTGCCAGCAGTTCGACAGGGGGTGGCTACACCTTC
CDR3 protein: CASSSTGGGYTF
clone size: few
J gene: TRBJ1-2
V gene: TRBV6-5
D gene: TRBD1

CDR3 DNA: TGCGCCAGCAGTGGACAGGGTTTGTCGACCGGGGAGCTGTTTTTT
CDR3 protein: CASSGQGLSTGELFF
clone size: -
J gene: TRBJ2-2
V gene: TRBV10-1
D gene: TRBD1

CDR3 DNA: TGTGCCAGCAGTTTTAGGGGTAGACTAGCGGGAGTCGGTCAGTATTTT
CDR3 protein: CASSFRGRLAGVGQYF
clone size: -
J gene: TRBJ2-3
V gene: TRBV28
D gene: TRBD2

CDR3 DNA: TGCGCCAGCAGCTACGGGACAGGGTACAATGAGCAGTTCTTC
CDR3 protein: CASSYGTGYNEQFF
clone size: -
J gene: TRBJ2-1
V gene: TRBV5-1
D gene: TRBD1

CDR3 DNA: TGTGCCAGCAGCTTGGCAGGGGCGTACACTGAAGCTTTCTTT
CDR3 protein: CASSLAGAYTEAFF
clone size: few
J gene: TRBJ1-1
V gene: TRBV5-6
D gene: -

CDR3 DNA: TGTGCCTGGAGTGTAGCGGGAGCGGTCACCGGGGAGCTGTTTTTT
CDR3 protein: CAWSVAGAVTGELFF
clone size: medium-sized
J gene: TRBJ2-2
V gene: TRBV30
D gene: TRBD2

CDR3 DNA: TGTGCCAGCAGCTTAGCGACTCTAGTCAATGAGCAGTTCTTC
CDR3 protein: CASSLATLVNEQFF
clone size: -
J gene: TRBJ2-1
V gene: TRBV7-6
D gene: -

CDR3 DNA: TGTGCCAGTAGTAACGAGGGGAACACTGAAGCTTTCTTT
CDR3 protein: CASSNEGNTEAFF
clone size: few
J gene: TRBJ1-1
V gene: TRBV19
D gene: -